The source of this T cell receptor (beta chain) is a study of blood T cell repertoires in COVID-19. About the study: The analysed material was cDNA or gDNA that came from T cells, B-cell-depleted T cells, or PBMCs.

This clone was observed once. Here immunoSEQ multiplex PCR was the method, and the copy in TCRdb shows in-frame clones only, minus some. Of fewer than 65,000 clones in the sample, 80% to 95% were seen once. Sequencing was done on a sample of peripheral blood. This sequence originates from a man in his fifties or sixties with acute or convalescent COVID-19.

CDR3 loop: CSAFRGGTDTQYF. Here the CDR3 DNA reads TGCAGCGCTTTTCGGGGGGGCACAGATACGCAGTATTTT. The rearrangement links TRBV29-1 to TRBJ2-3, with TRBD2 matching over 7 bases. Trimming cost V 7 bases and J 1 base; bases outside gene matches: 5. The CDR3 sequence is 13 residues long. The germline V gene encodes CDR1 SQVTM and CDR2 ANQGSEA.